The 4 T cell receptor beta chains given below trace back to one sample, sequenced in a study of beta chain features in type 1 diabetes. The study reverse transcribed the entire isolated RNA, so it sequenced expressed TCRB transcripts. Only in-frame clones appear in the TCRdb table, and some are missing; sequencing was by immunoSEQ multiplex PCR. The data show 200,000 to 250,000 clones, with less than 15% seen just once and 0.025% to 0.03% held by the top ten. Sequencing was carried out using naive CD4+ T cells from blood. Source of these receptors: a woman between 40 and 50 years old in good health.

The CDR3 loop reads CASSSRDRAQETQYF. In nucleotides, the CDR3 is TGTGCCAGCAGCTCCCGGGACAGGGCCCAAGAGACCCAGTACTTC. The chain joins TRBV9 to TRBJ2-5, with 9 nucleotides matching TRBD1. Germline V gene lookup returns CDR1 SGDLS and CDR2 YYNGEE. Trimming at V came to 4 bases and at J to 1 base, leaving 5 bases not matched to a gene. The CDR3 is 15 residues long. The whole variable domain, remainder taken from reference TRBV9 and TRBJ2-5, is DSGVTQTPKHLITATGQRVTLRCSPRSGDLSVYWYQQSLDQGLQFLIQYYNGEERAKGNILERFSAQQFPDLHSELNLSSLELGDSALYFCASSSRDRAQETQYFGPGTRLLVL.

CDR3 residues: CASSLGVSQETQYF. The CDR3 DNA reads TGTGCCAGCAGCTTAGGTGTTTCTCAAGAGACCCAGTACTTC. This chain joins TRBV11-2 and TRBJ2-5; D uncertain. Trimming pared 1 base from V and 2 bases from J, leaving 8 bases between. The CDR3 totals 14 residues. CDR1 SGHAT and CDR2 FQNNGV come from the germline V gene.

This clone was observed a handful of times. V is TRBV7-2 and J is TRBJ2-3; possible D gene TRBD2, 6 bases. The germline V and J ends were trimmed by 1 base and 4 bases, with 15 bases remaining between them. The CDR3 spans 16 residues. CDR1 is SGHTA, CDR2 FQGNSA, per germline. The CDR3 sequence is CASSLGALARADTQYF. The DNA of the CDR3 is TGTGCCAGCAGCTTAGGGGCACTAGCCCGGGCAGATACGCAGTATTTT.

This clone appeared a few times. This sequence joins TRBV2 and TRBJ2-3; D unclear. The germline CDR1 and CDR2 sequences are SNHLY and FYNNEI. The CDR3 loop spans 12 amino acids. V was cut by 8 bases and J by 4 bases, with 10 bases left in between. The CDR3 DNA is TGTGCCAGCTCCCCAGTCGCAGATACGCAGTATTTT. It is translated as CASSPVADTQYF. The full variable domain, with the rest looked up from reference TRBV2 and TRBJ2-3, is EPEVTQTPSHQVTQMGQEVILRCVPISNHLYFYWYRQILGQKVEFLVSFYNNEISEKSEIFDDQFSVERPDGSNFTLKIRSTKLEDSAMYFCASSPVADTQYFGPGTRLTVL.